The clone carrying this T cell receptor (beta chain) was detected many times. Its antigen is unidentified. Amplified TCR beta CDR3 regions derived from RNA transcripts. RT-PCR in the first round (using the HTBI primer set) targeted the TCR CDR3. One entry per CDR3 protein, called by TCRdb with MiXCR from the multiplex PCR reads. The table records about 770,000 distinct CDR3 sequences, 18% of them present only once. These data come from a study of T cells in Graves' hyperthyroidism and ophthalmopathy. Study-level points and caveats: Also found in blood were most expanded thyroid clonotypes above 0.001. Model-based prediction identified ophthalmopathy a median roughly six months prior to its onset.

V shed 5 bases and J 4 bases; nucleotides not matched to a gene: 7. This CDR3 contains 15 residues. The chain is built from TRBV12-3 or TRBV12-4 and TRBJ1-1, with 10 positions matching TRBD1. The source is a woman aged 50 to 65 with Graves' hyperthyroidism that later progressed to Graves' ophthalmopathy. Sequencing was done on a sample of blood. The CDR3 loop is CASSPRTGGSTEAFF. The CDR3 coding sequence is TGTGCCAGCAGTCCCCGGACAGGGGGGAGCACTGAAGCTTTCTTT.